Following are 24 T cell receptor beta chains from one sample sequenced in a study of T cell responses to AZD1222 COVID-19 vaccine. The assay was immunoSEQ multiplex PCR, and TCRdb's table has in-frame clones only and misses some. Counted here are 140,000 to 150,000 clones, 91% occurring once; the ten biggest clones make up over 1.1%. The input for sequencing was peripheral blood, taken on day 0 of AZD1222 vaccination. The receptors here all came from an adult in good health.

This sequence joins TRBV6-5 and TRBJ1-1, with no clear D. With 6 bases removed from V and 5 bases from J, the gap between germline ends came to 13 bases. The CDR3 has 13 residues. The germline V gene has CDR1 MNHEY and CDR2 SVGAGI. The CDR3 bases are TGTGCCAGCAGCCGTGCACGAGGGACTGAAGCTTTCTTT. This encodes CASSRARGTEAFF.

The chain uses TRBV6-6 and TRBJ1-4, with D possibly TRBD1 on 5 matching bases. CDR3 length: 14 residues. Germline V gene lookup returns CDR1 MNHNY and CDR2 SVGAGI (reference sequence). V shed 7 bases and J shed 3 bases, with 12 bases lying between them. This CDR3 reads CASTWGRPNEKLFF. The DNA for the CDR3 is TGTGCCAGCACCTGGGGACGGCCTAATGAAAAACTGTTTTTT.

In its sample, this clone was seen once. V usage is TRBV6-2 or TRBV6-3 and J usage is TRBJ2-3, with 9 bases that match TRBD2. V gave up 6 bases and J gave up 4 bases; unmatched junction bases: 8. There are 15 residues in the CDR3. From germline, CDR1 is MNHEY and CDR2 SVGEGT. This CDR3 is CASSLGLAESDTQYF. CDR3 nucleotides: TGTGCCAGCAGCCTGGGACTAGCAGAGTCAGATACGCAGTATTTT.

This clone was seen once. Here the CDR3 DNA reads TGTGCCAGCAGTGAAGAGAACACTGAAGCTTTCTTT. Translating it yields CASSEENTEAFF. This chain links TRBV2 with TRBJ1-1; D unresolved. Germline V gives CDR1 SNHLY, CDR2 FYNNEI. The V gene lost 1 base and the J gene lost 1 base, with 1 base spanning the gap. The CDR3 length is 12 residues.

The chain recombines TRBV11-2 with TRBJ2-2; TRBD2 aligns across 8 bases. Germline V gives CDR1 SGHAT, CDR2 FQNNGV. This CDR3 has 13 residues. V gave up 6 bases and J gave up 6 bases; unmatched junction bases: 3. CDR3 DNA: TGTGCCAGCAGTATAGCGGGGTCCGGGGAGCTGTTTTTT. It encodes CASSIAGSGELFF.

The chain carries TRBV29-1 and TRBJ2-7; D may match TRBD1 or TRBD2 (6 bases each). There are 12 residues in the CDR3. CDR1 SQVTM and CDR2 ANQGSEA come from the germline V gene. Deletions cut 6 bases from V and 9 bases from J, with 18 bases between. The DNA of the CDR3 is TGCAGCGTGACCTCCCAGGGGCGGGGGCAGTACTTC. Translation gives CSVTSQGRGQYF.

The chain combines TRBV7-8 with TRBJ1-2; TRBD1 aligns across 7 bases. From germline, CDR1 is SGHVS and CDR2 FQNEAQ. The CDR3 totals 16 residues. The ends lost 1 base at V and 0 bases at J; junction bases unmatched: 5. The CDR3 protein is CASSLVGTAANYGYTF. CDR3 coding DNA: TGTGCCAGCAGCTTAGTCGGGACAGCCGCTAACTATGGCTACACCTTC. The variable domain in full, completed from reference TRBV7-8 and TRBJ1-2, reads GAGVSQSPRYKVAKRGQDVALRCDPISGHVSLFWYQQALGQGPEFLTYFQNEAQLDKSGLPSDRFFAERPEGSVSTLKIQRTQQEDSAVYLCASSLVGTAANYGYTFGSGTRLTVV.

The V gene is TRBV7-8, the J gene TRBJ2-7, with a weak D call TRBD2 (5 bases). This CDR3 spans 11 amino acids. CDR1 is SGHVS and CDR2 is FQNEAQ in the germline V gene. V lost 1 base to trimming and J lost 12 bases, with 10 bases between them. CDR3 amino acids: CASSLGTRGYF. CDR3 DNA sequence: TGTGCCAGCAGCTTAGGAACCCGGGGGTACTTC.

The V gene is TRBV6-5, the J gene TRBJ2-3; D may match TRBD1 or TRBD2 (5 bases each). V lost 8 bases and J lost 6, with 18 bases in between. The CDR3 sequence is 14 residues long. Germline values: CDR1 MNHEY, CDR2 SVGAGI. DNA of the CDR3: TGTGCCAGCTCCTCCCGGGGCAGGGTGGATACGCAGTATTTT. Protein product: CASSSRGRVDTQYF.

V usage is TRBV12-5 and J usage is TRBJ1-1, with a possible D match to TRBD1 (5 bases). Trimming shortened V by 3 bases and J by 2 bases, and 22 bases separated the two germline ends. The CDR3 is 18 residues long. In germline, CDR1 is LGHNT, CDR2 FRNRAP. The CDR3 nucleotides are TGTGCTAGTGGTTTCTCCCCGGGGGATAGGCTGGGAAACACTGAAGCTTTCTTT. Protein product: CASGFSPGDRLGNTEAFF. The variable domain in full, completed from reference TRBV12-5 and TRBJ1-1, reads DARVTQTPRHKVTEMGQEVTMRCQPILGHNTVFWYRQTMMQGLELLAYFRNRAPLDDSGMPKDRFSAEMPDATLATLKIQPSEPRDSAVYFCASGFSPGDRLGNTEAFFGQGTRLTVV.

This chain uses TRBV19 with TRBJ1-2; 7 positions match TRBD1. This CDR3 spans 13 amino acids. V lost 5 bases to trimming and J lost 6 bases; unmatched junction nucleotides: 6. Germline CDR1 LNHDA, CDR2 SQIVND (reference sequence). The CDR3, as DNA: TGTGCCAGTAGTCGACAGGGATACGATGGCTACACCTTC. It codes for CASSRQGYDGYTF.

The genes are TRBV27 and TRBJ1-5; tentative D call: TRBD1 (6 bases). The CDR3 is 14 residues long. Germline V gene data show CDR1 as MNHEY and CDR2 as SMNVEV (reference sequence). Trimming shortened V by 3 bases and J by 7 bases, and 13 bases separated the two germline ends. The CDR3 spells CASSFKTGLQPQHF. The CDR3 DNA reads TGTGCCAGCAGTTTTAAAACAGGGTTACAGCCCCAGCATTTT.

V and J are TRBV28 and TRBJ2-7; D call uncertain. This CDR3 has 13 residues. V gave up 5 bases and J gave up 2 bases, with 10 bases separating them. In germline, CDR1 is MDHEN, CDR2 SYDVKM. CDR3 loop: CASSGRVTYEQYF. The DNA for the CDR3 is TGTGCCAGCAGTGGACGGGTGACCTACGAGCAGTACTTC.

This sequence joins TRBV24-1 and TRBJ1-4; D perhaps matches TRBD1 (5 bases). Trimming removed 9 bases from V and 5 bases from J, with 9 bases in between. The germline CDR1 and CDR2 sequences are KGHDR and SFDVKD. CDR3 length: 12 amino acids. CDR3 in amino acids: CATRGDNEKLFF. As DNA, the CDR3 is TGTGCCACCCGTGGGGACAATGAAAAACTGTTTTTT.

This chain connects TRBV12-3 or TRBV12-4 to TRBJ1-5, with no clear D. CDR3 length equals 13 residues. Trimming pared 6 bases from V and 0 bases from J, leaving 6 bases between. DNA of the CDR3: TGTGCCAGCAGCCAAAGTAGCAATCAGCCCCAGCATTTT. This translates into CASSQSSNQPQHF.

The chain has TRBV7-2 and TRBJ2-1, with 11 nucleotides matching TRBD2. This CDR3 region has 19 residues. Losses at the gene ends were 5 bases for V and 2 bases for J; bases not matched to a gene: 14. Looked up from germline, CDR1 is SGHTA and CDR2 is FQGNSA. The DNA for the CDR3 is TGTGCCAGCAGCCAAACTTCACTAGCGGGAGTTGTCACCTACAATGAGCAGTTCTTC. As protein: CASSQTSLAGVVTYNEQFF.

The gene calls are TRBV7-2 and TRBJ2-6; no reliable D call. CDR3 length: 15 amino acids. The germline CDR1 and CDR2 sequences are SGHTA and FQGNSA. The V and J ends lost 1 base and 0 bases respectively, with 4 bases between them. The CDR3 nucleotides read TGTGCCAGCAGCTTAGTTGTCTCTGGGGCCAACGTCCTGACTTTC. Protein sequence: CASSLVVSGANVLTF.

The chain recombines TRBV4-3 with TRBJ1-4; D remains ambiguous. V was pared by 3 bases and J by 7 bases, with 9 bases between. This CDR3 contains 13 residues. From germline, CDR1 is LGHNA and CDR2 YSLEER. The CDR3 coding sequence is TGCGCCAGCAGCCAGGCCATTAGTGAAAAACTGTTTTTT. Its protein product is CASSQAISEKLFF.

This clone was found a few times. The chain employs TRBV7-8 and TRBJ2-1; possibly TRBD1 for D (6 bases). Germline V gene lookup returns CDR1 SGHVS and CDR2 FQNEAQ. The CDR3 runs to 15 residues. Trimming stripped 4 bases from V and 6 bases from J, with 16 bases between. CDR3 DNA sequence: TGTGCCAGCAGCTGGGGGCCCCGTTTGGGCAATGAGCAGTTCTTC. Amino acid sequence: CASSWGPRLGNEQFF.

This chain links TRBV19 with TRBJ1-6, with 7 positions matching TRBD1. With V trimmed by 5 bases and J by 7 bases, 8 bases remained unmatched. CDR1 and CDR2 from the germline V gene are LNHDA and SQIVND (reference sequence). The CDR3 is 15 amino acids. The CDR3, as DNA: TGTGCCAGTAGTCCCCAGACAGGGTCGAATTCACCCCTCCACTTT. Amino acid sequence: CASSPQTGSNSPLHF.

The chain recombines TRBV23-1 with TRBJ2-5; D is perhaps TRBD1 (5 bases). TRBV23-1 is placed among ORFs of uncertain function. This CDR3 comprises 18 residues. Trimming stripped 0 bases from V and 5 bases from J, with 22 bases between. The CDR3 nucleotides read TGCGCCAGCAGTCAATCGCCCTGGCGTGGACACCTGGGGGAGACCCAGTACTTC. Its translation: CASSQSPWRGHLGETQYF.

The chain recombines TRBV27 with TRBJ1-2; a weak D match, TRBD1 (5 bases). V lost 2 bases and J lost 8, with 18 bases in between. Germline V lookup: CDR1 MNHEY, CDR2 SMNVEV (reference sequence). The CDR3 is 15 residues long. CDR3 sequence (DNA): TGTGCCAGCAGTTTAGACGGGGGTGTGCCCCTGGGCTACACCTTC. It codes for CASSLDGGVPLGYTF.

The J gene is TRBJ1-2, the V gene TRBV5-1, with 8 bases lining up with TRBD1. This CDR3 is built from 15 residues. Germline V lookup: CDR1 SGHRS, CDR2 YFSETQ. The trim removed 4 bases at V and 8 bases at J, leaving 13 bases unmatched. The CDR3, as DNA: TGCGCCAGCAGCCCCTGGTCAGGGGGCGCGGAGGGCTACACCTTC. Translation: CASSPWSGGAEGYTF.

This clone was detected once. The V and J genes are TRBV2 and TRBJ2-1, with 13 positions matching TRBD2. The CDR3 consists of 16 residues. Germline V gives CDR1 SNHLY, CDR2 FYNNEI. With 6 bases clipped from V and 7 bases from J, the junction kept 9 bases outside the gene matches. For the CDR3, the DNA is TGTGCCAGCAGGGCTTTACTAGCGGGGGGGGTTAATGAGCAGTTCTTC. This encodes CASRALLAGGVNEQFF.